This TCR beta chain was recorded in a study of identical twins. The authors used template switching to add a universal primer site and gave cDNA unique molecular identifiers. In TCRdb, the 5' RACE reads were re-called with MiXCR into one record per CDR3 protein. The sample includes 570,000 or so distinct CDR3 sequences, approximately 9.6% of them seen just once. The CDR3 runs to 12 residues. The germline V and J ends were trimmed by 5 bases and 4 bases, with 11 bases remaining between them. Germline V lookup: CDR1 SQVTM, CDR2 ANQGSEA. In addition, the sample was reused for a study of yellow fever vaccine responses in identical twins.

The J gene is TRBJ1-1, the V gene TRBV29-1, with a possible D match to TRBD1 (6 bases). The sample consisted of PBMCs. The TCR sequence derives from a woman aged 18-29 years in good health. CDR3 sequence reads: CSVRDIVTEAFF. The CDR3 region has the DNA TGCAGCGTTAGGGACATTGTCACTGAAGCTTTCTTT.